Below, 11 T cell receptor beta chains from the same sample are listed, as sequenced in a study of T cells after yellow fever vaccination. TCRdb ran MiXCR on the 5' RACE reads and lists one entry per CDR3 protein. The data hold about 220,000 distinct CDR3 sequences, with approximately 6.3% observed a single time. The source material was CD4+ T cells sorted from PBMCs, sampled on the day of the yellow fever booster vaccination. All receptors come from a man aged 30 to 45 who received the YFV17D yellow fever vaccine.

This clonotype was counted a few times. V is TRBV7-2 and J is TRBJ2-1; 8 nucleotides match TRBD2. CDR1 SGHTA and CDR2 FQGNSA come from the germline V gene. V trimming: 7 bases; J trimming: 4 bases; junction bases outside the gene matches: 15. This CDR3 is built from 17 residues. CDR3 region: CASIQREGYTFYNEQFF. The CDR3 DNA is TGTGCCAGCATTCAACGGGAGGGGTACACTTTTTACAATGAGCAGTTCTTC.

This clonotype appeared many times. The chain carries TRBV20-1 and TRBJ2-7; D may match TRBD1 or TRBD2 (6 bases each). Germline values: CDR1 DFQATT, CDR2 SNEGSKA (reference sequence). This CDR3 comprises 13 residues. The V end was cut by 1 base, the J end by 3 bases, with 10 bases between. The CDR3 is CSARVGGRYEQYF. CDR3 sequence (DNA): TGCAGTGCTAGAGTAGGGGGGCGCTACGAGCAGTACTTC.

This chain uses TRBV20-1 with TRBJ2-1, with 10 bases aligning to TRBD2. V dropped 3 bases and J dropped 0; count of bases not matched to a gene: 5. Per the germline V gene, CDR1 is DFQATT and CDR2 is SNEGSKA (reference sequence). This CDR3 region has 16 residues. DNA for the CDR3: TGCAGTGCTAGGAAGCGGGAGGGCGGCTCCTACAATGAGCAGTTCTTC. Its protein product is CSARKREGGSYNEQFF.

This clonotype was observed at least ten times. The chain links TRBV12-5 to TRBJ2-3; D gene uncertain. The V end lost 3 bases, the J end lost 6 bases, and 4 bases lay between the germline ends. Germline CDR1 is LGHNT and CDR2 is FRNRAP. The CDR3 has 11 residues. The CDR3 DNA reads TGTGCTAGTGGTTTCTCGGATACGCAGTATTTT. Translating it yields CASGFSDTQYF. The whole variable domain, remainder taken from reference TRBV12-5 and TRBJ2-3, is DARVTQTPRHKVTEMGQEVTMRCQPILGHNTVFWYRQTMMQGLELLAYFRNRAPLDDSGMPKDRFSAEMPDATLATLKIQPSEPRDSAVYFCASGFSDTQYFGPGTRLTVL.

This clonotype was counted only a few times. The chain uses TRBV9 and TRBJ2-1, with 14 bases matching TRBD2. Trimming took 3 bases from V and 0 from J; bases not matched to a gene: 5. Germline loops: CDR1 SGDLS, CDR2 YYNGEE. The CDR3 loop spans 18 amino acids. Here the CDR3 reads CASSEGLAGVSSYNEQFF. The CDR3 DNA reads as TGTGCCAGCAGCGAGGGACTAGCGGGAGTAAGCTCCTACAATGAGCAGTTCTTC.

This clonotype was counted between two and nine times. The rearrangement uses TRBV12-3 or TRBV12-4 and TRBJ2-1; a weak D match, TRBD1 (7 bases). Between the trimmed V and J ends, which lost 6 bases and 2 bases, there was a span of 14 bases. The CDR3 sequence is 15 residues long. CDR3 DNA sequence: TGTGCCAGCAGCCCGCGGGACAGAGCCTACAATGAGCAGTTCTTC. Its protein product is CASSPRDRAYNEQFF.

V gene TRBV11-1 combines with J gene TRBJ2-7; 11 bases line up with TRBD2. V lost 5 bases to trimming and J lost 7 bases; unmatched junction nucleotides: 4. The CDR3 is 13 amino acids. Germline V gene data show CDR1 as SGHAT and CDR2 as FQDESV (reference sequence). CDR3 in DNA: TGTGCCAGCAGCCCTCGACTAGCGGGAGAGCAGTACTTC. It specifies CASSPRLAGEQYF.

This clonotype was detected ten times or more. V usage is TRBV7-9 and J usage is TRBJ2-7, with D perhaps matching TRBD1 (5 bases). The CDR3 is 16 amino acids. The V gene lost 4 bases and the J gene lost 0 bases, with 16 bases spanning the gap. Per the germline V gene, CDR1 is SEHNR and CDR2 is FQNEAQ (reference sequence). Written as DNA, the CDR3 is TGTGCCAGCAGCTCGAGACAGTCTATCGTCTCCTACGAGCAGTACTTC. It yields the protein CASSSRQSIVSYEQYF.

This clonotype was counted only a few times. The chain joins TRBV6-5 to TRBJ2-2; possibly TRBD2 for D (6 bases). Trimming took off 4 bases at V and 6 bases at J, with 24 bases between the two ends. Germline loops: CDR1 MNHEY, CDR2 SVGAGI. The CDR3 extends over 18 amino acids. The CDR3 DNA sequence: TGTGCCAGCAGTTCGGTGACCGGGGGACTTTCCTCCCCCGGGGAGCTGTTTTTT. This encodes CASSSVTGGLSSPGELFF.

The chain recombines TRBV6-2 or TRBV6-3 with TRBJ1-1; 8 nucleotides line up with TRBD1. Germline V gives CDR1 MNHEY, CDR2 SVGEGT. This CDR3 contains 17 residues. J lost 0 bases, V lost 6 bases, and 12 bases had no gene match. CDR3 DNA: TGTGCCAGCAGCCCTTTCCAGGGGGCGATAATGAACACTGAAGCTTTCTTT. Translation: CASSPFQGAIMNTEAFF.

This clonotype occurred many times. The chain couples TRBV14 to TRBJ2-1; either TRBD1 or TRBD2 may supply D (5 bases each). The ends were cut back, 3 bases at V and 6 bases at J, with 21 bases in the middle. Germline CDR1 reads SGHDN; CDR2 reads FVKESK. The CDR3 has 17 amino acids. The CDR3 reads CASSQGLNSRGANEQFF. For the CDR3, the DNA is TGTGCCAGCAGCCAGGGGTTGAACTCAAGAGGGGCCAATGAGCAGTTCTTC.